The 15 T cell receptor beta chains below were found in one sample sequenced in a study of PD-1 blockade in classical Hodgkin lymphoma (dated by TCRdb to the early 2020s). The receptor library was made with the immunoSEQ multiplex PCR assay. TCRdb took this table from immuneACCESS and kept in-frame rearrangements with V and J called. Such tables lack part of the clones; where checked against another copy, unresolved V genes explain under half of the gap, and the rest is unexplained. The sample has roughly 81,000 clones on record, about 93% of them singletons. The ten largest make up over 2% of the sample. The sample's time point label is to be understood as: cycle 2 day 1 (C2D1) of nivolumab. Every trial patient had relapsed after autologous stem cell transplantation, and cohorts A, B and C differed in prior brentuximab vedotin exposure. The sample in question was peripheral blood mononuclear cells (PBMCs), obtained before the second cycle of nivolumab. The receptor source for this set is a human donor with classical Hodgkin lymphoma.

J is TRBJ2-5 and V is TRBV5-4; no reliable D call. The germline V and J ends were trimmed by 2 bases and 2 bases, with 10 bases remaining between them. CDR3 length equals 14 residues. From germline, CDR1 is SGHNT and CDR2 YYREEE (reference sequence). The CDR3 DNA follows: TGTGCCAGCAGCTTCCAACAGCTTCAAGAGACCCAGTACTTC. The encoded protein is CASSFQQLQETQYF.

The chain couples TRBV4-1 to TRBJ2-7, with a tentative D call TRBD1 (6 bases). Germline-derived CDR1 and CDR2 are MGHRA and YSYEKL. Trimming shortened V by 4 bases and J by 0 bases, and 10 bases separated the two germline ends. The CDR3 totals 14 residues. CDR3 amino acids: CASSPPGDSYEQYF. As DNA, the CDR3 is TGCGCCAGCAGCCCCCCAGGGGACTCCTACGAGCAGTACTTC.

The rearrangement links TRBV25-1 to TRBJ1-5, with 7 bases that match TRBD1. The ends lost 4 bases at V and 2 bases at J; junction bases unmatched: 5. This CDR3 contains 15 residues. Germline V CDR1 and CDR2: MGHDK, SYGVNS. The CDR3 sequence: CASSATGQRNQPQHF. CDR3 coding DNA: TGTGCCAGCAGTGCCACGGGACAGCGCAATCAGCCCCAGCATTTT.

The CDR3 reads CASSLAGGTDGYTF. CDR3 sequence (DNA): TGTGCCAGCAGTTTAGCTGGGGGGACAGATGGCTACACCTTC. The chain has TRBV27 and TRBJ1-2, with TRBD1 identical over 7 bases. J gave up 6 bases and V 2 bases, and 6 bases lay outside the gene matches. Germline CDR1 and CDR2: MNHEY and SMNVEV (reference sequence). The CDR3 has 14 residues.

This sequence joins TRBV4-1 and TRBJ2-1; 8 bases align to TRBD1. Per the germline V gene, CDR1 is MGHRA and CDR2 is YSYEKL. After removal of 1 base from V and 1 base from J, the junction contained 0 bases not matched to a gene. The CDR3 runs 15 residues. For the CDR3, the DNA is TGCGCCAGCAGCCAAGGGACAGGGTCCTACAATGAGCAGTTCTTC. It yields the protein CASSQGTGSYNEQFF.

The rearrangement joins TRBV7-3 to TRBJ2-7; D gene unclear. Germline V gives CDR1 SGHTA, CDR2 FQGTGA. CDR3 length equals 14 residues. The ends were cut back, 3 bases at V and 0 bases at J, with 9 bases in the middle. In nucleotides, the CDR3 is TGTGCCAGCAGCTTTGACGGGTACTCCTACGAGCAGTACTTC. As protein: CASSFDGYSYEQYF.

The chain has TRBV11-2 and TRBJ1-2; D not certain. Between the trimmed V and J ends, which lost 5 bases and 1 base, there was a span of 20 bases. Germline assignment: CDR1 SGHAT and CDR2 FQNNGV. The CDR3 runs to 17 residues. The CDR3 DNA reads as TGTGCCAGCAGCCCCCGGGGAACGGGGTGGGGTAACTATGGCTACACCTTC. Its translation is CASSPRGTGWGNYGYTF.

This clone was seen just once. V and J are TRBV30 and TRBJ1-2, with 11 nucleotides matching TRBD1. The junction had 6 bases not matched to a gene; V was cut back by 5 bases and J by 7 bases. The CDR3 is 13 amino acids. The germline gives CDR1 GTSNPN, CDR2 SVGIG (reference sequence). DNA for the CDR3: TGTGCCTGGGGTGGACAGGGGGCGGGTGGCTACACCTTC. It specifies CAWGGQGAGGYTF. The entire variable domain, with the rest obtained from reference TRBV30 and TRBJ1-2, is as follows: SQTIHQWPATLVQPVGSPLSLECTVEGTSNPNLYWYRQAAGRGLQLLFYSVGIGQISSEVPQNLSASRPQDRQFILSSKKLLLSDSGFYLCAWGGQGAGGYTFGSGTRLTVV.

The chain employs TRBV7-9 and TRBJ1-1; D remains unclear. Trimming cost V 1 base and J 3 bases, with 9 bases left between them. CDR1 is SEHNR and CDR2 is FQNEAQ in the germline V gene (reference sequence). This CDR3 has 14 amino acids. In nucleotides, the CDR3 is TGTGCCAGCAGCTTAGTTAGGAGGGACACTGAAGCTTTCTTT. Its protein product is CASSLVRRDTEAFF.

The chain recombines TRBV6-1 with TRBJ2-4, with a tentative D call TRBD2 (6 bases). V was shortened by 8 bases and J by 3 bases, with 17 bases between the two germline ends. This CDR3 contains 15 residues. CDR1 is MNHNS, CDR2 SASEGT, per germline. CDR3 DNA sequence: TGTGCCAGCCAGAGATGGGAGGTAGGCAAAAACATTCAGTACTTC. Translated, it gives CASQRWEVGKNIQYF.

J is TRBJ2-1 and V is TRBV14, with D possibly called TRBD1 or TRBD2 (5 bases each). V was trimmed by 1 base and J by 5 bases, leaving 12 bases between them. Germline CDR1 and CDR2: SGHDN and FVKESK. The CDR3 extends over 15 amino acids. The CDR3 is CASSQGGTLNNEQFF. CDR3 DNA: TGTGCCAGCAGCCAAGGGGGGACCCTAAACAATGAGCAGTTCTTC.

The V and J genes are TRBV2 and TRBJ2-3, with 11 bases aligning to TRBD2. The CDR3 is 18 amino acids. The junction had 11 bases not matched to a gene; V was cut back by 4 bases and J by 2 bases. Germline V CDR1 and CDR2: SNHLY, FYNNEI. The CDR3 DNA reads as TGTGCCAGCAGTGTATGGATGCTAGCGGGAGGAGACACAGATACGCAGTATTTT. Its translation: CASSVWMLAGGDTDTQYF.

The chain joins TRBV18 to TRBJ2-1, with D possibly matching TRBD2 (6 bases). CDR1 and CDR2 (germline): KGHSH, LQKENI. This CDR3 spans 17 amino acids. The germline V and J ends were trimmed by 6 bases and 5 bases, with 23 bases remaining between them. The CDR3 here is CASSRTRESRRNNEQFF. For the CDR3, the DNA is TGTGCCAGCTCTCGAACTCGGGAGTCCAGAAGGAACAATGAGCAGTTCTTC.

Only one count was recorded for this clone. This rearrangement joins TRBV9 to TRBJ2-3; no clear D. Germline lookup yields CDR1 SGDLS and CDR2 YYNGEE. The CDR3 runs to 14 residues. V was trimmed by 4 bases and J by 2 bases, leaving 11 bases between them. The DNA for the CDR3 is TGTGCCAGCAGCCAAAGGACGCCCACAGATACGCAGTATTTT. The encoded protein is CASSQRTPTDTQYF.

The chain couples TRBV11-3 to TRBJ2-3; the D gene could be TRBD1 or TRBD2 (5 bases each). The CDR3 has 16 residues. V lost 5 bases and J lost 3, with 18 bases in between. The germline gives CDR1 SGHNT, CDR2 YENEEA. CDR3 coding DNA: TGTGCCAGCAGCGAGGGGTCCGGTCGGAGAACAGATACGCAGTATTTT. Translated: CASSEGSGRRTDTQYF.